This passage covers 22 T cell receptor beta chains from one sample sequenced in a study of blood T cell repertoires in COVID-19. TCRdb keeps only in-frame clones here, not all; method: immunoSEQ multiplex PCR. The repertoire holds more than 200,000 clones, nearly 90% seen once, with 9.5% to 14% in the top ten. Sequencing input: PBMCs or T cells enriched from blood (not recorded which). Receptors were obtained from a man younger than 45 who had recovered from COVID-19.

The CDR3 region has the DNA TGTGCCAGCAGCCTGAACAAAGAGACCCAGTACTTC. Its translation: CASSLNKETQYF. The rearrangement uses TRBV6-5 and TRBJ2-5, with D unresolved. CDR1 is MNHEY, CDR2 SVGAGI, per germline. The length of the CDR3 is 12 residues. The V end lost 6 bases, the J end lost 3 bases, and 8 bases lay between the germline ends.

This rearrangement joins TRBV2 to TRBJ1-5; TRBD1 matches at 8 bases. The length of the CDR3 is 16 residues. J lost 7 bases, V lost 4 bases, and 12 bases had no gene match. Germline loops: CDR1 SNHLY, CDR2 FYNNEI. The CDR3 region is CASSAGQGYRDQPQHF. CDR3 DNA: TGTGCCAGCAGTGCCGGACAGGGTTACAGGGACCAGCCCCAGCATTTT.

A remark on this clone: Sequence at one end of the junction differs from germline and may be a read error. J is TRBJ1-1 and V is TRBV11-3; perhaps TRBD1 as D (5 bases). This CDR3 contains 14 residues. Germline V CDR1 and CDR2: SGHNT, YENEEA. The CDR3, as DNA: TGTGCCAGCAGCTCCTGGGGGGTGAACGCTGAAGCTTTCTTT. This codes for CASSSWGVNAEAFF.

The J gene is TRBJ2-5, the V gene TRBV4-1, with 9 bases matching TRBD1. The CDR3 runs 16 residues. The trim removed 2 bases at V and 1 base at J, leaving 5 bases unmatched. Germline CDR1 is MGHRA and CDR2 is YSYEKL. CDR3 residues: CASSQTGQGFQETQYF. For the CDR3, the DNA is TGCGCCAGCAGCCAAACGGGACAGGGCTTCCAAGAGACCCAGTACTTC.

The chain joins TRBV27 to TRBJ1-5, with no clear D. V was clipped by 4 bases and J by 0 bases, with 10 bases between them. This CDR3 is built from 15 residues. The germline V gene encodes CDR1 MNHEY and CDR2 SMNVEV (reference sequence). The CDR3 sequence is CASSYGRPSNQPQHF. The CDR3 DNA follows: TGTGCCAGCAGTTATGGGAGGCCTAGCAATCAGCCCCAGCATTTT.

V gene TRBV6-5 combines with J gene TRBJ2-5, with a tentative D call TRBD1 (6 bases). The germline V gene has CDR1 MNHEY and CDR2 SVGAGI. Deletions cut 7 bases from V and 1 base from J, with 10 bases between. CDR3 length: 13 residues. The CDR3 region is CASIGQSQETQYF. For the CDR3, the DNA is TGTGCCAGCATAGGACAGAGCCAAGAGACCCAGTACTTC.

The chain recombines TRBV9 with TRBJ2-2; TRBD2 aligns across 10 bases. CDR3 length equals 20 residues. CDR1 SGDLS and CDR2 YYNGEE come from the germline V gene. V dropped 4 bases and J dropped 0; count of bases not matched to a gene: 15. CDR3: CASSSPRFLAGETNTGELFF. The CDR3 DNA follows: TGTGCCAGCAGCTCCCCGAGGTTCCTAGCGGGGGAGACGAACACCGGGGAGCTGTTTTTT.

The genes are TRBV10-3 and TRBJ2-2, with 7 bases identical to TRBD2. CDR1 and CDR2 (germline): ENHRY, SYGVKD. The CDR3 totals 14 residues. Trimming took 9 bases from V and 4 from J; bases not matched to a gene: 8. CDR3 region: CAILTSSPTGELFF. The CDR3 coding sequence is TGTGCCATTTTGACTAGCTCCCCCACCGGGGAGCTGTTTTTT.

The J gene is TRBJ1-5, the V gene TRBV30; 7 bases fit TRBD1. V lost 0 bases to trimming and J lost 2 bases; unmatched junction nucleotides: 1. The CDR3 sequence is 14 residues long. The V gene's germline CDR1 is GTSNPN and CDR2 SVGIG (reference sequence). The CDR3 nucleotides are TGTGCCTGGAGTGTTGACAGGGGCAATCAGCCCCAGCATTTT. This sequence encodes CAWSVDRGNQPQHF.

The gene calls are TRBV4-2 and TRBJ2-1; possibly TRBD2 for D (5 bases). Germline V lookup: CDR1 LGHNA, CDR2 YNFKEQ. This CDR3 spans 14 amino acids. The V end was cut by 4 bases, the J end by 4 bases, with 11 bases between. This chain's CDR3 is CASSPDGGYNEQFF. CDR3 bases: TGTGCCAGCAGCCCAGACGGAGGTTACAATGAGCAGTTCTTC.

This chain connects TRBV7-3 to TRBJ2-3; TRBD2 aligns across 8 bases. In germline, CDR1 is SGHTA, CDR2 FQGTGA. J gave up 1 base and V 4 bases, and 4 bases lay outside the gene matches. The CDR3 covers 15 residues. In nucleotides, the CDR3 is TGTGCCAGCAGCTCCTATAGCGGGGGCACAGATACGCAGTATTTT. Its protein product is CASSSYSGGTDTQYF. The full variable domain, rest sourced from reference TRBV7-3 and TRBJ2-3, is GAGVSQTPSNKVTEKGKYVELRCDPISGHTALYWYRQSLGQGPEFLIYFQGTGAADDSGLPNDRFFAVRPEGSVSTLKIQRTERGDSAVYLCASSSYSGGTDTQYFGPGTRLTVL.

The genes are TRBV6-5 and TRBJ2-6; no clear D gene. V gave up 7 bases and J gave up 0 bases, with 7 bases separating them. The germline CDR1 and CDR2 sequences are MNHEY and SVGAGI. The CDR3 has 14 residues. The CDR3 region is CASNPSSGANVLTF. CDR3 sequence (DNA): TGTGCCAGCAACCCGAGCTCTGGGGCCAACGTCCTGACTTTC.

The chain recombines TRBV27 with TRBJ1-1; 9 bases map to TRBD1. Per the germline V gene, CDR1 is MNHEY and CDR2 is SMNVEV (reference sequence). The CDR3 extends over 12 amino acids. The V gene end was trimmed by 5 bases and the J gene end by 8 bases; junction bases not matched to a gene: 3. CDR3: CASSRTGAEAFF. CDR3 nucleotide sequence: TGTGCCAGCAGTAGGACAGGGGCCGAAGCTTTCTTT.

The chain has TRBV4-2 and TRBJ2-7; 9 bases are a match to TRBD1. J lost 7 bases, V lost 0 bases, and 10 bases had no gene match. Looked up from germline, CDR1 is LGHNA and CDR2 is YNFKEQ. The CDR3 extends over 16 amino acids. The DNA for the CDR3 is TGTGCCAGCAGCCAAGAGTTCGGGACAGGGTATCCGGAGCAGTACTTC. This translates into CASSQEFGTGYPEQYF.

This chain connects TRBV7-2 to TRBJ2-1; D call uncertain. This CDR3 is 15 amino acids long. The V end lost 5 bases, the J end lost 4 bases, and 15 bases lay between the germline ends. Germline CDR1 reads SGHTA; CDR2 reads FQGNSA. The CDR3 coding sequence is TGTGCCAGCAGCCTGAGTTTTGCGGTTTACAATGAGCAGTTCTTC. Its translation is CASSLSFAVYNEQFF.

The chain recombines TRBV3-1 (or the pseudogene TRBV3-2) with TRBJ2-3, with 8 bases aligning to TRBD1. Trimming removed 5 bases from V and 4 bases from J; junction bases left unmatched: 8. The V gene's germline CDR1 is LGHDT and CDR2 YNNKEL (reference sequence). This CDR3 is built from 15 residues. The CDR3 nucleotides read TGTGCCAGCAGCGGAGGAGACAGGGGTCCAGATACGCAGTATTTT. This translates into CASSGGDRGPDTQYF.

The chain has TRBV7-2 and TRBJ1-1; maybe TRBD1 (6 bases). The CDR3 is 14 amino acids. Germline V gene data show CDR1 as SGHTA and CDR2 as FQGNSA. V was shortened by 4 bases and J by 3 bases, with 12 bases between the two germline ends. The CDR3 region has the DNA TGTGCCAGCAGCTCCAGGGGAAGGTACACTGAAGCTTTCTTT. Translating it yields CASSSRGRYTEAFF.

This rearrangement joins TRBV14 to TRBJ2-5; maybe TRBD1 (5 bases). This CDR3 contains 15 residues. CDR1 SGHDN and CDR2 FVKESK come from the germline V gene. V shed 0 bases and J shed 3 bases, with 11 bases lying between them. In DNA form, the CDR3 reads TGTGCCAGCAGCCAAGACATGGGGCCGGAAGAGACCCAGTACTTC. Protein: CASSQDMGPEETQYF.

The chain uses TRBV5-6 and TRBJ1-3; D remains ambiguous. This CDR3 is 14 amino acids long. V was pared by 0 bases and J by 0 bases, with 4 bases between. In germline, CDR1 is SGHDT, CDR2 YYEEEE. The CDR3 DNA sequence: TGTGCCAGCAGCTTGGTTAGCTCTGGAAACACCATATATTTT. Its protein is CASSLVSSGNTIYF.

The chain employs TRBV5-6 and TRBJ2-3; 10 bases map to TRBD2. Trimming at V came to 4 bases and at J to 3 bases, leaving 17 bases not matched to a gene. Germline CDR1 and CDR2: SGHDT and YYEEEE. This CDR3 region has 19 residues. Here the CDR3 reads CASSPYGLAGASGTDTQYF. DNA for the CDR3: TGTGCCAGCAGCCCATACGGCCTAGCGGGAGCTTCGGGAACAGATACGCAGTATTTT.

The V gene is TRBV30, the J gene TRBJ1-2; no reliable D call. Germline assignment: CDR1 GTSNPN and CDR2 SVGIG (reference sequence). The CDR3 runs to 13 residues. V was clipped by 0 bases and J by 5 bases, with 10 bases between them. CDR3 amino acids: CAWSVYGRYGYTF. CDR3 coding DNA: TGTGCCTGGAGTGTATATGGGAGATATGGCTACACCTTC.

The chain links TRBV10-1 to TRBJ2-1; D is possibly TRBD2 (6 bases). V dropped 0 bases and J dropped 0 bases, with 12 bases sitting between them. CDR1 is WNHNN and CDR2 is SYGVQD in the germline V gene (reference sequence). CDR3 length: 17 residues. CDR3 bases: TGCGCCAGCAGTGAGTCGGGCGGGGTTAGCTCCTACAATGAGCAGTTCTTC. It specifies CASSESGGVSSYNEQFF.